This T cell receptor (beta chain) emerged from a study of CD8 T cells in ankylosing spondylitis. By quantitative 5'-RACE with molecular barcodes, the TCR beta libraries were made. TCRdb recomputed calls from the 5' RACE reads with MiXCR, one row per CDR3 protein. This sample yields fewer than 550,000 distinct CDR3 sequences, of which approximately 5.3% are seen a single time; 3% to 4.5% belongs to the top ten. The V and J ends lost 4 bases and 5 bases respectively, with 14 bases between them. The CDR3 is 14 amino acids. The V gene's germline CDR1 is LGHNA and CDR2 YSLEER. Overall study findings and caveats: Reactive arthritis synovial fluid and blood previously showed some of these motif variants. CD8+ by phenotype, disease-linked clones were relatively rare in peripheral blood. Ankylosing spondylitis blood appeared to be characterized by a TCR beta motif of roughly eight highly homologous variants.

The sample holds many counts of this clonotype. Its antigen is undetermined. The J gene is TRBJ1-1, the V gene TRBV4-3, with D unresolved. The receptor was derived from a male donor with ankylosing spondylitis. Sequencing was carried out using blood, either unsorted or a sorted T cell fraction (not recorded which). This chain's CDR3 is CASSRDNLMTEAFF. In DNA, the CDR3 is TGCGCCAGCAGCCGGGATAACCTAATGACTGAAGCTTTCTTT.